Each of the 6 T cell receptor beta chains below was sequenced from the same sample in a study of early T cells in non-severe SARS-CoV-2 infection. Each CDR3 protein is one row after TCRdb ran MiXCR on the 5' RACE reads. The data hold some 64,000 distinct CDR3 sequences, with roughly 18% observed a single time. The sample here was whole blood, taken at baseline. The receptors were gathered from an adult who was a healthcare worker with PCR-confirmed SARS-CoV-2 infection or an uninfected control (not recorded which).

V gene TRBV29-1 combines with J gene TRBJ2-1, with 7 bases matching TRBD1. Germline V gene lookup returns CDR1 SQVTM and CDR2 ANQGSEA. Trimming removed 7 bases from V and 9 bases from J; junction bases left unmatched: 15. This CDR3 comprises 14 residues. The CDR3 here is CSGDSGVLYSEQFF. DNA for the CDR3: TGCAGCGGGGACAGTGGCGTTTTGTATTCTGAGCAGTTCTTC.

The chain uses TRBV10-2 and TRBJ2-3, with 8 bases matching TRBD2. CDR1 WSHSY and CDR2 SAAADI come from the germline V gene. Germline trimming cut 8 bases from V and 1 base from J; bases unmatched to any gene: 8. The CDR3 length is 15 residues. The CDR3 DNA follows: TGCGCCAGCGGGGGTCCGCGGGAGGGCACAGATACGCAGTATTTT. Protein product: CASGGPREGTDTQYF.

Sample share makes this clonotype medium-sized. V and J are TRBV11-2 and TRBJ2-5; weak D call: TRBD1 (5 bases). The CDR3 contains 16 residues. Trimming removed 1 base at V and 2 bases at J, with 14 bases between. Looked up from germline, CDR1 is SGHAT and CDR2 is FQNNGV. CDR3 in amino acids: CASSLVATESQETQYF. The CDR3 DNA is TGTGCCAGCAGCTTAGTCGCGACAGAATCACAAGAGACCCAGTACTTC.

The chain carries TRBV10-1 and TRBJ2-2; TRBD1 or TRBD2 may be the D gene (5 bases each). This CDR3 comprises 13 residues. Germline CDR1 is WNHNN and CDR2 is SYGVQD (reference sequence). Trimming pared 8 bases from V and 6 bases from J, leaving 13 bases between. The CDR3 protein is CASQTSGPGELFF. The CDR3 DNA is TGCGCCAGCCAAACCTCGGGGCCCGGGGAGCTGTTTTTT.

The chain joins TRBV2 to TRBJ2-1; 8 nucleotides match TRBD2. Germline-derived CDR1 and CDR2 are SNHLY and FYNNEI. The CDR3 has 16 amino acids. Losses at the gene ends were 10 bases for V and 7 bases for J; bases not matched to a gene: 18. CDR3 nucleotide sequence: TGTGCCACCCAAAATAGCGGGAAATCAGCGGCTAATGAGCAGTTCTTC. Its protein product is CATQNSGKSAANEQFF.

This clonotype showed up just a few times. The CDR3 region has the DNA TGTGCCAGCAGTCCCGCACAGGGAGGGGGGAACACTGAAGCTTTCTTT. Translation gives CASSPAQGGGNTEAFF. The chain uses TRBV12-3 or TRBV12-4 and TRBJ1-1, with TRBD1 as a possible D gene (6 bases). The CDR3 contains 16 residues. Trimming removed 5 bases at V and 1 base at J, with 17 bases between.